A selection of T cell receptor beta chains follows, all from one sample in a study of neoadjuvant nivolumab and ipilimumab in lung cancer. Using immunoSEQ multiplex PCR, the repertoire was profiled, and TCRdb retains in-frame clones only, with some absent. The repertoire holds about 25,000 clones, with 80% to 85% as singletons. Sequencing was performed on tumor tissue, taken after neoadjuvant nivolumab, alone or with ipilimumab, at or shortly before surgery. These receptor sequences come from an adult with non-small cell lung cancer. Both conserved end residues are part of each CDR3. The D gene is left open where the match is weak. Where a row states a size, it is once, few, many or the class of an expanded clone; other rows omit it.

TRBJ2-2,-,TRBV7-6,-,TGTGCCAGCAGCTTAGTACGGCAAGGAGGGGAGCTGTTTTTT,CASSLVRQGGELFF
TRBJ2-7,TRBD1,TRBV10-1,-,TGCGCCAGCAGTGAGTATGCACAGGGGGGCTACGAGCAGTACTTC,CASSEYAQGGYEQYF
TRBJ2-6,-,TRBV5-5,-,TGTGCCAGCAGCTTGAATCCAAGCTCTGGGGCCAACGTCCTGACTTTC,CASSLNPSSGANVLTF
TRBJ1-1,TRBD1,TRBV5-1,-,TGCGCCAGCAGCGGGGGATGGGTGACAGGGGCAACTGAAGCTTTCTTT,CASSGGWVTGATEAFF
TRBJ2-7,-,TRBV2,-,TGTGCCAGCAGCGGCTGGGGTGGGAGGCCGTACGAGCAGTACTTC,CASSGWGGRPYEQYF
TRBJ2-5,-,TRBV25-1,-,TGTGCCAGCAGTGAATTGGGGACAGGGACTAGAGAGACCCAGTACTTC,CASSELGTGTRETQYF
TRBJ2-1,-,TRBV6-6,-,TGTGCCAGCAGAGAGACCTACAATGAGCAGTTCTTC,CASRETYNEQFF
TRBJ1-5,-,TRBV2,-,TGTGCCAGCAGTGTTTGGGAGTTTGGCAATCAGCCCCAGCATTTT,CASSVWEFGNQPQHF
TRBJ1-5,-,TRBV6-5,-,TGTGCCAGCAGTCCCCTAGGGGGGTGGGGACAGCCCCAGCATTTT,CASSPLGGWGQPQHF
TRBJ1-2,-,TRBV2,-,TGTGCCAGCAGTGATAGTTTCGCCGATGGCTACACCTTC,CASSDSFADGYTF
TRBJ2-5,TRBD2,TRBV6-5,-,TGTGCCAGCGGTAGCGGGAGTGGTAGGGAGACCCAGTACTTC,CASGSGSGRETQYF
TRBJ2-5,TRBD1,TRBV29-1,-,TGCAGCGTTCCGGCACCAGGGGGCAGTCAGGAGACCCAGTACTTC,CSVPAPGGSQETQYF
TRBJ2-2,-,TRBV30,few,TGTGCCTGGAGTGTAGGTGGGGGTGGCGGGGAGCTGTTTTTT,CAWSVGGGGGELFF
TRBJ2-6,TRBD1,TRBV5-1,-,TGCGCCAGCAGCTTGCCCGGGACAGCTGGGGCCAACGTCCTGACTTTC,CASSLPGTAGANVLTF
TRBJ1-5,TRBD1,TRBV27,-,TGTGCCAGCAGTTTCACAGGGGGGGTTAGCAATCAGCCCCAGCATTTT,CASSFTGGVSNQPQHF
TRBJ1-1,-,TRBV11-1,-,TGTGCCAGCAGCCTCAGGACGATGAACACTGAAGCTTTCTTT,CASSLRTMNTEAFF
TRBJ1-2,-,TRBV11-3,-,TGTGCCAGCAGCGACACTAGTAGTTATGGCTACACCTTC,CASSDTSSYGYTF
TRBJ1-1,-,TRBV6-1,-,TGTGCCAGCTTCATAGGGGTCGAGCTAGAGGTAGCTTTCTTT,CASFIGVELEVAFF
TRBJ1-5,-,TRBV2,-,TGTGCCAGCAGTGATGGGAAGGGCAATCAGCCCCAGCATTTT,CASSDGKGNQPQHF
TRBJ2-7,TRBD2,TRBV5-1,-,TGCGCCAGCAGCTTGGCACTAGCGGGAGCCTACGAGCAGTACTTC,CASSLALAGAYEQYF
TRBJ1-5,TRBD1,TRBV30,-,TGTGCCTGGAGTAAGTCAGGACAGGGAGTTGGCCAGCCCCAGCATTTT,CAWSKSGQGVGQPQHF
TRBJ1-5,-,TRBV18,-,TGTGCCAGCTCACCCGACCGCGTTTTCAATCAGCCCCAGCATTTT,CASSPDRVFNQPQHF